The rows below give T cell receptor beta chains drawn from one sample of a study of T cell changes during pregnancy in multiple sclerosis. Clones were read by immunoSEQ multiplex PCR, and TCRdb kept only the in-frame ones, dropping some. The table shows around 56,000 clones, with about 85% occurring only once. This specimen consisted of CD4+ T cells from peripheral blood mononuclear cells, obtained in the third trimester of pregnancy. These receptors were collected from a female donor with multiple sclerosis, enrolled in a pregnancy study. Each CDR3 is given with its conserved first and last residue. The D gene is left open where the match is weak. Clone size is given for some rows only: seen once, a few or many times, or a class if the clone is expanded.

TRBJ2-5 | - | TRBV11-2 | - | CASSAQGLQGETQYF | TGTGCCAGCAGCGCTCAGGGGCTCCAGGGGGAGACCCAGTACTTC
TRBJ2-7 | - | TRBV7-9 | TRBD1 | CASSPDRGSYEQYF | TGTGCCAGCAGCCCGGACAGGGGGAGCTACGAGCAGTACTTC
TRBJ1-1 | - | TRBV19 | TRBD1 | CASSITPLDRGAFF | TGTGCCAGTAGTATAACTCCACTCGACAGGGGAGCTTTCTTT
TRBJ2-3 | - | TRBV7-9 | TRBD1 | CASSKRTGVSTDTQYF | TGTGCCAGCAGTAAACGGACAGGGGTGAGCACAGATACGCAGTATTTT
TRBJ1-3 | - | TRBV6-1 | TRBD1 | CASSEFSTGGGNTIYF | TGTGCCAGCAGTGAATTTTCGACAGGGGGGGGAAACACCATATATTTT
TRBJ2-2 | - | TRBV10-3 | TRBD2 | CAISDSGLAGVTGELFF | TGTGCCATCAGTGACTCGGGACTAGCGGGAGTAACCGGGGAGCTGTTTTTT
TRBJ2-7 | - | TRBV20-1 | - | CSAQGYEQYF | TGCAGTGCTCAGGGGTACGAGCAGTACTTC
TRBJ1-5 | - | TRBV19 | - | CASNRREAGRETSRAQHF | TGTGCCAGTAACCGAAGGGAGGCGGGCAGGGAAACGAGTAGGGCCCAGCATTTT
TRBJ2-1 | - | TRBV15 | TRBD2 | CATSRDRGLAGLKSNEQFF | TGTGCCACCAGCAGAGATCGTGGGCTAGCGGGATTAAAAAGCAATGAGCAGTTCTTC
TRBJ2-3 | once | TRBV6-1 | TRBD2 | CASRLAGGQGDTQYF | TGTGCCAGCAGGTTGGCGGGGGGGCAGGGAGATACGCAGTATTTT
TRBJ1-1 | - | TRBV7-2 | - | CASSSGQNTEAFF | TGTGCCAGCAGCTCGGGACAGAACACTGAAGCTTTCTTT
TRBJ2-1 | - | TRBV6-1 | TRBD2 | CASSEYASGMYNEQFF | TGTGCCAGCAGTGAATACGCTAGCGGGATGTACAATGAGCAGTTCTTC
TRBJ1-1 | once | TRBV2 | - | CASSFMGANTEAFF | TGTGCCAGTTCTTTCATGGGGGCGAACACTGAAGCTTTCTTT
TRBJ1-5 | once | TRBV6-4 | - | CASSDYYGSNQPQHF | TGTGCCAGCAGTGACTATTACGGTAGCAATCAGCCCCAGCATTTT
TRBJ1-2 | - | TRBV6-1 | TRBD1 | CAMSGLTGWRDGYTF | TGTGCCATGTCTGGGTTGACAGGGTGGAGAGATGGCTACACCTTC
TRBJ2-2 | - | TRBV30 | - | CAWARGDTGELFF | TGTGCCTGGGCTCGGGGAGACACCGGGGAGCTGTTTTTT
TRBJ1-2 | - | TRBV2 | - | CASSTLYGYTF | TGTGCCAGCAGCACATTATATGGCTACACCTTC